These T cell receptor beta chains were read from a single sample in a study of blood T cell repertoires in COVID-19. Produced via immunoSEQ multiplex PCR; TCRdb's table is partial and in-frame only. The repertoire holds approximately 200,000 clones, with roughly 89% as singletons. Sequences were obtained from PBMCs or T cells enriched from blood (not recorded which). These receptors were taken from a man younger than 30 with acute COVID-19. CDR3s include the opening cysteine and the closing phenylalanine or tryptophan. Not every row has a clone size; where given, it reads once, few, many or a size class.

v_gene	abundance	CDR3aa
TRBV27	NA	CASSAGGQNYSYEQYF
TRBV15	NA	CATSARGDTEAFF
TRBV27	NA	CASSGDSSIQPQHF
TRBV5-4	NA	CASSNSGTETQYF
TRBV9	NA	CASSAGTDPSYEQYF
TRBV6-4	NA	CASSEGGGASDTQYF
TRBV4-3	NA	CASSPSGTAHSTDTQYF
TRBV7-9	once	CASSLGQGGSYNEQFF
TRBV6-5	NA	CASSRTGLNTEAFF
TRBV6-5	NA	CASSLAESYEQYF
TRBV4-3	NA	CASSQDPPGGSYEQYF
TRBV5-1	NA	CASSVKSDTQYF
TRBV27	few	CASAWYGDYSPDTQYF
TRBV18	NA	CASSPARGGPRYEQYF
TRBV12-3/TRBV12-4	NA	CASTPSSNYGYTF
TRBV5-1	NA	CASSLGASGTYEQYF
TRBV27	NA	CASSLGRGISYEQYF
TRBV4-1	few	CASSQGAGDEKLFF
TRBV4-1	NA	CASSQGAWGDTEAFF
TRBV12-3/TRBV12-4	NA	CASSFVSGLEAFF
TRBV12-5	NA	CASGLRLAGDLGELFF
TRBV7-2	few	CASSILALEQYF
TRBV14	NA	CASSPLAGDYEQYF
TRBV29-1	NA	CSVGDRGRNTEAFF
TRBV12-3/TRBV12-4	NA	CASSFTGVTEAFF
TRBV6-2/TRBV6-3	NA	CASSQTMGAYGYTF
TRBV7-9	once	CASGEGIRTSGRARNEQFF
TRBV13	NA	CASSLFGGRGLDVKTQYF
TRBV27	NA	CASSSPTGELFF
TRBV10-2	once	CASRAGQNAYEQYF
TRBV6-1	NA	CASSEGSGGYEQYF
TRBV10-1	few	CASSESDGRATGELFF
TRBV6-5	NA	CASRRENRGNYGYTF
TRBV2	NA	CASSEQSVSYEQYF
TRBV5-1	NA	CASSLSTGSNEQFF